This TCR beta chain was recovered during a study of T cell responses to AZD1222 COVID-19 vaccine. The germline V and J ends were trimmed by 1 base and 6 bases, with 7 bases remaining between them. Per the germline V gene, CDR1 is LGHDT and CDR2 is YNNKEL (reference sequence). The CDR3 length is 13 residues. Whole-study results and caveats: Regions 160-218 and 743-854 dominated among vaccine-associated CD4 TCRs spanning spike.

With regard to this clone: The antigen is undetermined.

Clones were sequenced by immunoSEQ multiplex PCR, and TCRdb holds only the in-frame ones, with some missing. Among some 140,000 clones listed, about 90% were seen once. This TCR was recovered from an adult who received the AZD1222 COVID-19 vaccine. The chain uses TRBV3-1 (or the pseudogene TRBV3-2) and TRBJ1-3; D is perhaps TRBD1 (5 bases). Sequenced material: peripheral blood, taken 28 days after the second AZD1222 dose. The CDR3 bases are TGTGCCAGCAGCCAAGGACAGACAAACACCATATATTTT. Amino acid sequence: CASSQGQTNTIYF.